Listed below are T cell receptor beta chains from one sample, sequenced in a study of Ad26.COV2.S vaccination and SARS-CoV-2 variants. Repertoires were generated with immunoSEQ multiplex PCR, while TCRdb's copy carries only in-frame clones and drops some. The sample shows 300,000 to 350,000 clones, 85% to 90% of them seen only once. This specimen consisted of peripheral blood, obtained in a trial of Ad26.COV2.S vaccine versus placebo. Every receptor here comes from a person between 18 and 60 years old who received the Ad26.COV2.S COVID-19 vaccine or a placebo. Each CDR3 is given with its conserved first and last residue. The D gene is left open where the match is weak. Only part of the rows carry a size: once, few, many, or a class if the clone is expanded.

CDR3 protein,CDR3 DNA,J gene,V gene,clone size,D gene
CASSSMYGYTF,TGTGCCAGCAGCTCGATGTATGGCTACACCTTC,TRBJ1-2,TRBV7-9,few,.
CASSLGGAEEAGGELFF,TGTGCCAGCAGCTTAGGAGGAGCGGAGGAAGCGGGCGGGGAGCTGTTTTTT,TRBJ2-2,TRBV7-3,.,.
CASSYSISGADTQYF,TGTGCCAGCAGTTACTCGATTAGCGGGGCAGATACGCAGTATTTT,TRBJ2-3,TRBV6-5,.,TRBD2
CSVLSTGYGYTF,TGCAGCGTTTTATCGACAGGGTATGGCTACACCTTC,TRBJ1-2,TRBV29-1,.,TRBD1
CASSVGLSTTGELFF,TGTGCCAGCAGCGTGGGACTCTCAACAACCGGGGAGCTGTTTTTT,TRBJ2-2,TRBV9,.,.
CASSLGGGTVGTEAFF,TGTGCCAGCAGCTTGGGGGGTGGGACAGTAGGAACTGAAGCTTTCTTT,TRBJ1-1,TRBV5-5,.,TRBD1
CASSLGGLSDTQYF,TGCGCCAGCAGCTTGGGAGGGCTCTCAGATACGCAGTATTTT,TRBJ2-3,TRBV5-1,few,.
CSAREYFEAFF,TGCAGTGCTAGAGAGTATTTTGAAGCTTTCTTT,TRBJ1-1,TRBV20-1,.,.
CASSLWGDLSNQPQHF,TGTGCCAGCAGTTTATGGGGGGATCTAAGCAATCAGCCCCAGCATTTT,TRBJ1-5,TRBV28,.,.
CASSFLGTDYTGELFF,TGTGCCAGCAGCTTCCTCGGGACAGATTATACCGGGGAGCTGTTTTTT,TRBJ2-2,TRBV11-3,.,TRBD1
CAWGGSGPEAFF,TGTGCCTGGGGGGGGAGCGGCCCTGAGGCTTTCTTT,TRBJ1-1,TRBV30,.,.
CASSAYRGNQETQYF,TGTGCCAGCAGTGCTTACCGGGGAAACCAAGAGACCCAGTACTTC,TRBJ2-5,TRBV25-1,.,.
CASSSLSNEQFF,TGTGCCAGCAGTTCACTCTCCAATGAGCAGTTCTTC,TRBJ2-1,TRBV27,.,.
CASSQESAVNYGYTF,TGCGCCAGCAGCCAAGAGAGTGCGGTAAACTATGGCTACACCTTC,TRBJ1-2,TRBV4-1,.,.
CASSSPHTGLGGYTF,TGTGCCAGCAGTTCGCCACATACAGGGCTGGGGGGCTACACCTTC,TRBJ1-2,TRBV28,.,.
CATRPRTNTGELFF,TGTGCCACCAGACCGCGAACGAACACCGGGGAGCTGTTTTTT,TRBJ2-2,TRBV6-5,.,.
CASSLGGGYGYTF,TGCGCCAGCAGCTTGGGTGGCGGGTATGGCTACACCTTC,TRBJ1-2,TRBV5-1,.,.
CASRYRVGIVDSPLHF,TGTGCCAGCAGGTATCGTGTAGGGATAGTGGATTCACCCCTCCACTTT,TRBJ1-6,TRBV27,.,.
CASSELRGSYNEQFF,TGTGCCAGCAGTGAACTCAGGGGCTCCTACAATGAGCAGTTCTTC,TRBJ2-1,TRBV27,.,.
CASSLRGNTEAFF,TGTGCCAGCAGCCTTAGAGGGAACACTGAAGCTTTCTTT,TRBJ1-1,TRBV14,.,.
CASSLRGFTEQYF,TGTGCCAGCAGCTTGAGGGGCTTCACCGAGCAGTACTTC,TRBJ2-7,TRBV5-5,.,.
CASSQDRAQETQYF,TGCGCCAGCAGCCAAGATCGAGCCCAAGAGACCCAGTACTTC,TRBJ2-5,TRBV4-3,.,.
CASSGGRENEQFF,TGTGCCAGCAGCGGGGGTCGGGAGAATGAGCAGTTCTTC,TRBJ2-1,TRBV9,.,.
CSGTDGQPSEKLFF,TGCAGCGGTACCGACGGACAGCCCAGTGAAAAACTGTTTTTT,TRBJ1-4,TRBV29-1,.,.
CASGLPGLSSGNTIYF,TGTGCTAGTGGTTTGCCCGGTCTGAGCTCTGGAAACACCATATATTTT,TRBJ1-3,TRBV12-5,.,.
CASSLVDILYEQYF,TGTGCCAGCAGCTTAGTCGACATCCTCTACGAGCAGTACTTC,TRBJ2-7,TRBV7-2,.,.
CASSYDRAGTGELFF,TGTGCCAGCAGTTACGACAGGGCAGGCACCGGGGAGCTGTTTTTT,TRBJ2-2,TRBV6-5,.,TRBD1
CASSQVGGITEAFF,TGTGCCAGCAGCCAAGTGGGGGGCATCACTGAAGCTTTCTTT,TRBJ1-1,TRBV14,.,.
CASSLGSLEAFF,TGTGCCAGCAGCTTGGGAAGTCTTGAAGCTTTCTTT,TRBJ1-1,TRBV5-8,many,.
CASSQDWTSGGYNEQFF,TGCGCCAGCAGCCAAGACTGGACTAGCGGGGGATACAATGAGCAGTTCTTC,TRBJ2-1,TRBV4-3,.,TRBD2
CASSFQYSGLTDTQYF,TGTGCCAGCAGTTTTCAATACAGCGGGCTCACAGATACGCAGTATTTT,TRBJ2-3,TRBV27,.,.
CASTSYSGDEKLFF,TGTGCCAGCACTTCATACTCAGGGGATGAAAAACTGTTTTTT,TRBJ1-4,TRBV28,.,.
CASTNPLGTGFYEQYF,TGTGCCAGCACAAACCCACTTGGGACGGGGTTCTACGAGCAGTACTTC,TRBJ2-7,TRBV5-5,.,.
CASSYGWGPEDTQYF,TGTGCCAGCAGTTACGGTTGGGGTCCCGAGGATACGCAGTATTTT,TRBJ2-3,TRBV6-5,.,.
CASSATSGPTDTQYF,TGTGCCAGCAGCGCAACTAGCGGGCCCACAGATACGCAGTATTTT,TRBJ2-3,TRBV7-3,.,TRBD2
CASSRSGANVLTF,TGTGCCAGCTCTCGTTCTGGGGCCAACGTCCTGACTTTC,TRBJ2-6,TRBV12-3/TRBV12-4,.,.
CASSWGASTGELFF,TGTGCCAGCAGTTGGGGAGCGAGCACCGGGGAGCTGTTTTTT,TRBJ2-2,TRBV6-2/TRBV6-3,.,.
CASSPFGAGPYQETQYF,TGTGCCAGTAGTCCCTTCGGGGCGGGACCGTACCAAGAGACCCAGTACTTC,TRBJ2-5,TRBV19,.,.
CASGLATVAGGEAFF,TGTGCTAGTGGTTTGGCGACAGTTGCAGGCGGTGAAGCTTTCTTT,TRBJ1-1,TRBV12-5,.,.
CASSFGLAGGPSTDTQYF,TGTGCCAGCAGTTTCGGACTAGCGGGAGGGCCAAGCACAGATACGCAGTATTTT,TRBJ2-3,TRBV27,.,TRBD2
CASSVEGTDTQYF,TGTGCCAGCAGCGTAGAGGGCACAGATACGCAGTATTTT,TRBJ2-3,TRBV9,.,.
CASSIQQGAGTDTQYF,TGTGCCAGTAGTATCCAACAGGGTGCGGGCACAGATACGCAGTATTTT,TRBJ2-3,TRBV19,.,.
CASSSGTGGTEAFF,TGTGCCAGCAGCTCCGGGACAGGGGGTACTGAAGCTTTCTTT,TRBJ1-1,TRBV11-2,.,TRBD1
CASSLPSSGGDEQFF,TGTGCCAGCTCACTACCATCTAGCGGGGGCGATGAGCAGTTCTTC,TRBJ2-1,TRBV18,.,TRBD2
CASSWGTDPPVYGYTF,TGTGCCAGCAGCTGGGGGACAGACCCACCCGTCTATGGCTACACCTTC,TRBJ1-2,TRBV7-9,.,TRBD1
CASSLLQQGRNEQFF,TGTGCCAGCAGCTTGTTGCAGCAGGGGAGAAATGAGCAGTTCTTC,TRBJ2-1,TRBV5-5,.,.
CASSPGPGLMAGYTF,TGTGCCAGCAGCCCTGGACCAGGGTTGATGGCAGGCTACACCTTC,TRBJ1-2,TRBV11-2,.,.
CASSGILLGNEQFF,TGTGCCAGTAGCGGCATACTTCTAGGCAATGAGCAGTTCTTC,TRBJ2-1,TRBV19,.,.
CASGLRPDTQYF,TGTGCCAGCGGCCTTAGGCCAGATACGCAGTATTTT,TRBJ2-3,TRBV7-2,.,.
CASSQQGTNTEAFF,TGCGCCAGCAGCCAACAGGGGACGAACACTGAAGCTTTCTTT,TRBJ1-1,TRBV5-1,.,TRBD1
CASSRSEEFNEQFF,TGTGCCAGCAGTAGGTCAGAAGAGTTCAATGAGCAGTTCTTC,TRBJ2-1,TRBV6-2/TRBV6-3,few,.
CATSDPGSNQPQHF,TGTGCCACCAGTGACCCAGGCAGCAATCAGCCCCAGCATTTT,TRBJ1-5,TRBV24-1,.,.
CASSLDIEKLNEQFF,TGTGCCAGCAGCTTAGATATTGAGAAGCTCAATGAGCAGTTCTTC,TRBJ2-1,TRBV7-6,.,.